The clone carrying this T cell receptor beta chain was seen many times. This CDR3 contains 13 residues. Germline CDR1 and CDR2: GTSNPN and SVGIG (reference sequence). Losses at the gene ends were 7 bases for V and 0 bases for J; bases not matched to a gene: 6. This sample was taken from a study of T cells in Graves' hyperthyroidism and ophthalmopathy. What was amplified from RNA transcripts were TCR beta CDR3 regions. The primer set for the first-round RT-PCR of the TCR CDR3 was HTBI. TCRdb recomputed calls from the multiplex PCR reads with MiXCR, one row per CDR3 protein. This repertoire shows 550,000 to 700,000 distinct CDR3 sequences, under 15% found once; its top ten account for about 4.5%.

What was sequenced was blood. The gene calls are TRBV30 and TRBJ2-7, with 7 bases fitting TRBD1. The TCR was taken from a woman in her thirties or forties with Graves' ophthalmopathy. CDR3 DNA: TGTGCCTTGACAGGGAAAAACTCCTACGAGCAGTACTTC. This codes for CALTGKNSYEQYF.